The sequence of this TCR beta chain was determined in a study of shared clonotypes between healthy human individuals. Germline CDR1 and CDR2: SGHKS and YYEKEE (reference sequence). The CDR3 loop spans 13 amino acids. V lost 1 base and J 5 bases, leaving 9 bases between the germline ends. With respect to this clone: In the same sample, other DNA sequences code for this CDR3.

Libraries were prepared by immunoSEQ multiplex PCR; TCRdb keeps only in-frame clonotypes and omits some of them. The sample lists nearly 1 million clones; more than 75% were seen once. The specimen sequenced was memory CD4+ T cells sorted from blood. The sample's subset: CD45RA-negative fraction. The J gene is TRBJ1-1, the V gene TRBV5-5; the D is unclear. This sequence was found in a man between 18 and 29 years old in good health. CDR3 protein: CASSLNGDTEAFF. The CDR3 region has the DNA TGTGCCAGCAGCTTGAATGGGGATACTGAAGCTTTCTTT.